Below are 26 T cell receptor beta chains sequenced from a single sample in a study of cytomegalovirus exposure and HLA in healthy donors. The PCR employed 60 Vbeta primers together with 13 Jbeta primers. Here immunoSEQ multiplex PCR was the method, and the copy in TCRdb shows in-frame clones only, minus some. The sample yields 120,000 to 150,000 clones, 84% seen once. The sample taken for sequencing was PBMCs. The receptors were gathered from a boy aged 2 to 10 in good health and CMV-seronegative.

This chain links TRBV4-1 with TRBJ2-7; a weak D match, TRBD1 (5 bases). The CDR3 is 15 residues long. Germline V gives CDR1 MGHRA, CDR2 YSYEKL. Trimming removed 2 bases at V and 5 bases at J, with 16 bases between. The CDR3 is CASSQPNQGIHEQYF. CDR3 DNA: TGCGCCAGCAGCCAACCCAACCAGGGTATCCACGAGCAGTACTTC.

The chain is built from TRBV29-1 and TRBJ2-3, with TRBD2 matching 10 bases. This CDR3 is built from 16 residues. Trimming took 5 bases from V and 0 from J; bases not matched to a gene: 8. Germline assignment: CDR1 SQVTM and CDR2 ANQGSEA. The CDR3 reads CSVQAGGPGSTDTQYF. The CDR3, as DNA: TGCAGCGTTCAAGCGGGAGGGCCCGGGAGCACAGATACGCAGTATTTT.

V is TRBV19 and J is TRBJ1-5; 9 nucleotides line up with TRBD1. CDR3 length: 17 amino acids. Germline CDR1 and CDR2: LNHDA and SQIVND (reference sequence). Trimming removed 2 bases from V and 7 bases from J; junction bases left unmatched: 12. The CDR3 DNA follows: TGTGCCAGTAGTATATGGGACAGGGATCAGGGGTGGCAGCCCCAGCATTTT. Protein sequence: CASSIWDRDQGWQPQHF.

The V and J genes are TRBV4-3 and TRBJ1-2, with 7 nucleotides matching TRBD1. The V gene's germline CDR1 is LGHNA and CDR2 YSLEER. After removal of 1 base from V and 3 bases from J, the junction contained 14 bases not matched to a gene. This CDR3 is 18 amino acids long. The CDR3 DNA reads as TGCGCCAGCAGCCAAGCGCGGGACAGACACCACTTAGACTATGGCTACACCTTC. This codes for CASSQARDRHHLDYGYTF.

V usage is TRBV13 and J usage is TRBJ2-7; D is undetermined. Trimming took off 0 bases at V and 9 bases at J, with 6 bases between the two ends. Germline CDR1 PRHDT, CDR2 FYEKMQ (reference sequence). This CDR3 is built from 11 residues. The chain's CDR3 is CASSLGPGQYF. In DNA, the CDR3 is TGTGCCAGCAGCTTAGGCCCGGGGCAGTACTTC.

V and J are TRBV18 and TRBJ2-3; 14 bases agree with TRBD2. There are 16 residues in the CDR3. The germline gives CDR1 KGHSH, CDR2 LQKENI. Germline trimming cut 3 bases from V and 9 bases from J; bases unmatched to any gene: 8. CDR3 nucleotides: TGTGCCAGCTCACCGTTACCGGGACTAGCGGGGGTAACGCAGTATTTT. It yields the protein CASSPLPGLAGVTQYF.

This clone was counted a single time. The CDR3 sequence is CASSPPGGTEKLFF. The CDR3 DNA is TGTGCCAGCAGTCCCCCGGGGGGAACTGAAAAACTGTTTTTT. The V call is TRBV28, the J call TRBJ1-4; TRBD1 is a possible D gene (5 bases). V lost 5 bases and J 7 bases, leaving 14 bases between the germline ends. CDR1 is MDHEN, CDR2 SYDVKM, per germline. The CDR3 runs to 14 residues.

The gene calls are TRBV19 and TRBJ2-5; D gene ambiguous. CDR1 and CDR2 (germline): LNHDA, SQIVND (reference sequence). This CDR3 region has 14 residues. The V gene lost 3 bases and the J gene lost 1 base, with 9 bases spanning the gap. The CDR3 spells CASSMRFPQETQYF. Written as DNA, the CDR3 is TGTGCCAGTAGTATGAGGTTCCCCCAAGAGACCCAGTACTTC.

The V and J genes are TRBV9 and TRBJ2-1, with 13 bases that match TRBD2. V gave up 3 bases and J gave up 7 bases; unmatched junction bases: 7. The CDR3 extends over 16 amino acids. Per the germline V gene, CDR1 is SGDLS and CDR2 is YYNGEE. In DNA, the CDR3 is TGTGCCAGCAGCGGGACTAGCGGGAGAATAATGAATGAGCAGTTCTTC. Its translation: CASSGTSGRIMNEQFF.

This chain joins TRBV6-1 and TRBJ1-1; D not certain. Germline V CDR1 and CDR2: MNHNS, SASEGT. Trimming shortened V by 4 bases and J by 1 base, and 10 bases separated the two germline ends. This CDR3 comprises 14 residues. This chain's CDR3 is CASSGETRNTEAFF. As DNA, the CDR3 is TGTGCCAGCAGTGGTGAGACAAGGAACACTGAAGCTTTCTTT.

The V gene is TRBV6-5, the J gene TRBJ1-2; TRBD1 matches 7 bases. Germline V CDR1 and CDR2: MNHEY, SVGAGI. V lost 0 bases to trimming and J lost 0 bases; unmatched junction nucleotides: 1. This CDR3 contains 15 residues. Here the CDR3 DNA reads TGTGCCAGCAGTTACTCCAGGGGGGCTAACTATGGCTACACCTTC. This translates into CASSYSRGANYGYTF.

The chain carries TRBV4-1 and TRBJ2-1; TRBD2 is a possible D gene (6 bases). The CDR3 contains 16 residues. Per the germline V gene, CDR1 is MGHRA and CDR2 is YSYEKL. V dropped 2 bases and J dropped 0 bases, with 11 bases sitting between them. The CDR3 nucleotides are TGCGCCAGCAGCCAACTCGGGGGTAGCTCCTACAATGAGCAGTTCTTC. Translation: CASSQLGGSSYNEQFF.

J is TRBJ1-1 and V is TRBV7-3, with a weak D call TRBD1 (6 bases). Trimming removed 5 bases from V and 0 bases from J, with 10 bases in between. CDR3 length equals 14 residues. Germline V CDR1 and CDR2: SGHTA, FQGTGA. The CDR3 region is CASSPQGLNTEAFF. As DNA, the CDR3 is TGTGCCAGCAGCCCACAGGGCTTGAACACTGAAGCTTTCTTT.

The chain joins TRBV2 to TRBJ1-6; the D gene is possibly TRBD1 (5 bases). V lost 4 bases, J lost 9 bases, and 13 bases lay in between. Germline V gene data show CDR1 as SNHLY and CDR2 as FYNNEI. This CDR3 region has 14 residues. The CDR3 sequence: CASSVRGLGSPLHF. The CDR3 nucleotides are TGTGCCAGCAGTGTCCGGGGGTTGGGTTCACCCCTCCACTTT.

V and J are TRBV11-2 and TRBJ2-3; no reliable D call. Germline V gene data show CDR1 as SGHAT and CDR2 as FQNNGV. CDR3 length: 13 amino acids. The V end was cut by 6 bases, the J end by 5 bases, with 12 bases between. CDR3 nucleotide sequence: TGTGCCAGCAGGCGCAAGACTGAAGATACGCAGTATTTT. Translated, it gives CASRRKTEDTQYF.

V usage is TRBV4-1 and J usage is TRBJ2-3; 13 bases match TRBD2. Trimming at V came to 1 base and at J to 1 base, leaving 8 bases not matched to a gene. This CDR3 comprises 19 residues. The V gene's germline CDR1 is MGHRA and CDR2 YSYEKL. This CDR3 is CASSQGRLAGGSGTDTQYF. The CDR3 nucleotides are TGCGCCAGCAGCCAAGGGCGACTAGCGGGGGGATCTGGCACAGATACGCAGTATTTT.

This chain connects TRBV14 to TRBJ2-1; 8 nucleotides align to TRBD1. Germline CDR1 SGHDN, CDR2 FVKESK. The V segment lost 3 bases and the J segment 12 bases; nucleotides outside the gene matches: 4. CDR3 size: 12 residues. CDR3 sequence: CASSHPGTGQFF. The CDR3 region has the DNA TGTGCCAGCAGCCATCCCGGGACAGGGCAGTTCTTC.

The chain combines TRBV29-1 with TRBJ1-2, with a tentative D call TRBD1 (6 bases). The V end lost 3 bases, the J end lost 7 bases, and 12 bases lay between the germline ends. This CDR3 has 12 amino acids. Germline V gives CDR1 SQVTM, CDR2 ANQGSEA. The CDR3 spells CSVDPIRGGYTF. CDR3 DNA: TGCAGCGTTGATCCCATCAGGGGTGGCTACACCTTC. The complete variable domain, with remaining parts taken from reference TRBV29-1 and TRBJ1-2, reads SAVISQKPSRDICQRGTSLTIQCQVDSQVTMMFWYRQQPGQSLTLIATANQGSEATYESGFVIDKFPISRPNLTFSTLTVSNMSPEDSSIYLCSVDPIRGGYTFGSGTRLTVV.

Note on this clone: Mismatch with germline at one junction end may stem from a read error. V is TRBV29-1 and J is TRBJ2-1; 7 bases are shared with TRBD2. Germline CDR1 is SQVTM and CDR2 is ANQGSEA. This CDR3 has 11 amino acids. DNA for the CDR3: TGCAGCGTTGAAAGGAGGGGAGGGAGGATCTTC. Encoded protein: CSVERRGGRIF.

The rearrangement links TRBV5-4 to TRBJ2-7; perhaps TRBD1 as D (5 bases). CDR1 is SGHNT and CDR2 is YYREEE in the germline V gene (reference sequence). V shed 0 bases and J shed 3 bases, with 7 bases lying between them. The CDR3 is 13 residues long. As DNA, the CDR3 is TGTGCCAGCAGCTTGGCCAGGGACTACGAGCAGTACTTC. Translated: CASSLARDYEQYF.

V gene TRBV9 combines with J gene TRBJ1-2; no reliable D call. Germline V lookup: CDR1 SGDLS, CDR2 YYNGEE. Trimming shortened V by 4 bases and J by 14 bases, and 12 bases separated the two germline ends. The CDR3 runs to 10 residues. This CDR3 is CASSPSRGTF. In DNA, the CDR3 is TGTGCCAGCAGCCCTTCTCGGGGAACCTTC.

DNA of the CDR3: TGTGCCATGCGGCAAGGCAGCAATCAGCCCCAGCATTTT. This encodes CAMRQGSNQPQHF. The V and J genes are TRBV6-1 and TRBJ1-5; D is uncertain. Germline lookup yields CDR1 MNHNS and CDR2 SASEGT. Deletions cut 10 bases from V and 1 base from J, with 11 bases between. This CDR3 is built from 13 residues.

The V call is TRBV27, the J call TRBJ2-6, with a weak D call TRBD2 (5 bases). The CDR3 sequence is 15 residues long. The V end lost 7 bases, the J end lost 2 bases, and 12 bases lay between the germline ends. The germline gives CDR1 MNHEY, CDR2 SMNVEV (reference sequence). The CDR3 reads CASTVRGTGANVLTF. The CDR3 region has the DNA TGTGCCAGCACCGTCCGGGGAACTGGGGCCAACGTCCTGACTTTC.

This chain links TRBV6-1 with TRBJ2-3; D is ambiguous. The CDR3 runs 15 residues. V lost 4 bases to trimming and J lost 6 bases, with 17 bases between them. CDR1 MNHNS and CDR2 SASEGT come from the germline V gene. In DNA form, the CDR3 reads TGTGCCAGCAGTGCCCTACGCGGATACATGGATACGCAGTATTTT. This gives the protein CASSALRGYMDTQYF.

This clone turned up a few times. The chain uses TRBV11-3 and TRBJ2-3; 8 nucleotides agree with TRBD2. V shed 4 bases, J shed 2 bases, and the junction held 2 bases outside the gene matches. There are 14 residues in the CDR3. The germline gives CDR1 SGHNT, CDR2 YENEEA. Here the CDR3 DNA reads TGTGCCAGCAGCTCTGGACTAGCCACAGATACGCAGTATTTT. It encodes CASSSGLATDTQYF.

V and J are TRBV9 and TRBJ2-2, with D unclear. V lost 0 bases and J lost 8, with 11 bases in between. This CDR3 has 14 amino acids. CDR1 is SGDLS and CDR2 is YYNGEE in the germline V gene. CDR3 in amino acids: CASSVVGGQGELFF. CDR3 DNA sequence: TGTGCCAGCAGCGTAGTTGGTGGGCAGGGGGAGCTGTTTTTT.